The sequence of this T cell receptor (beta chain) was determined in a study of T cell changes during pregnancy in multiple sclerosis. The germline V gene encodes CDR1 SGHNT and CDR2 YYREEE (reference sequence). Trimming removed 2 bases at V and 2 bases at J, with 11 bases between. The CDR3 has 15 amino acids. The repertoire was sequenced with immunoSEQ multiplex PCR; TCRdb's copy has only in-frame clones and lacks some. The repertoire holds about 20,000 clones, with 88% as singletons. J is TRBJ1-5 and V is TRBV5-4, with D unresolved. The clonotype was recovered from a female donor in good health, enrolled as a control in a pregnancy study. This specimen was CD8+ T cells from peripheral blood mononuclear cells, taken after pregnancy. The CDR3 region is CASSFRHRGNQPQHF. In nucleotides, the CDR3 is TGTGCCAGCAGCTTTAGACACCGCGGCAATCAGCCCCAGCATTTT.